The source of this TCR beta chain is a study of CD8 T cell repertoires and HIV-1 epitope variants. Measured with immunoSEQ multiplex PCR; TCRdb has only the in-frame clones, and not every one. The sample has about 95,000 clones; 60% to 80% are singletons. Trimming removed 4 bases at V and 2 bases at J, with 8 bases between. Germline V gene lookup returns CDR1 MNHNY and CDR2 SVGAGI (reference sequence). CDR3 length equals 13 residues. The source material was uncultured baseline CD8+ T cells from peripheral blood mononuclear cells (PBMCs). The chain couples TRBV6-6 to TRBJ1-2; D not resolved. This receptor was identified in a male donor with HIV. CDR3 amino acids: CASSLEGNYGYTF. CDR3 in DNA: TGTGCCAGCAGTTTGGAAGGAAACTATGGCTACACCTTC.